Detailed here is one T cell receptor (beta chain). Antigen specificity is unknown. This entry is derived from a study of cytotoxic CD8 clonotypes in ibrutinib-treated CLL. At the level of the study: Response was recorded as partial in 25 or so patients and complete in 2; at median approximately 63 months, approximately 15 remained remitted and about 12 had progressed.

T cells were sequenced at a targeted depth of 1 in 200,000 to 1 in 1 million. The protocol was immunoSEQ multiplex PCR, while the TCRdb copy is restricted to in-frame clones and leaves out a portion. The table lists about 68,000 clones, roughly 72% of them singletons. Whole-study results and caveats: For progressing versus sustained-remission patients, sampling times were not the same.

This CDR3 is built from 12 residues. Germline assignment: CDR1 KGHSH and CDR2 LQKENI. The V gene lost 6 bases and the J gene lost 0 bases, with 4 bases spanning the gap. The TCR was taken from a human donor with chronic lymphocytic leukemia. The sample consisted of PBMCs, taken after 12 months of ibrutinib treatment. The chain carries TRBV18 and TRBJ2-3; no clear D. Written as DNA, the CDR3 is TGTGCCAGCTCCCCTAGCACAGATACGCAGTATTTT. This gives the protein CASSPSTDTQYF. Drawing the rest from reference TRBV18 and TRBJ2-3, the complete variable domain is NAGVMQNPRHLVRRRGQEARLRCSPMKGHSHVYWYRQLPEEGLKFMVYLQKENIIDESGMPKERFSAEFPKEGPSILRIQQVVRGDSAAYFCASSPSTDTQYFGPGTRLTVL.